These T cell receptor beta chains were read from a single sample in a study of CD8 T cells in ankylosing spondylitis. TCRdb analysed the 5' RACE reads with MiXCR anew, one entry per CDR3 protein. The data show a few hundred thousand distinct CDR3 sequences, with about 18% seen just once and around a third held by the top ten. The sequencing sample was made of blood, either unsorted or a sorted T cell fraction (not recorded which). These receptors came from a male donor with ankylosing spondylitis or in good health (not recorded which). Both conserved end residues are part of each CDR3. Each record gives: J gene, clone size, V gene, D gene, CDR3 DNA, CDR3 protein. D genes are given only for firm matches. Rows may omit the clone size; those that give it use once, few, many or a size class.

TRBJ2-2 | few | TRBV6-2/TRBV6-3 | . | TGTGCCAGCAGTTACTCGATACAGAACACCGGGGAGCTGTTTTTT | CASSYSIQNTGELFF
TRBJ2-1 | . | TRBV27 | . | TGTGCCAGCGCCCGGTACAATGAGCAGTTCTTC | CASARYNEQFF
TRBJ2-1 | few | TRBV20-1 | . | TGCAGTGCTAGTAAATTAGACTCCTACAATGAGCAGTTCTTC | CSASKLDSYNEQFF
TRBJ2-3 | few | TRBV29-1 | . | TGCAGCGTTGAGTTGTGGAGTGGCACAGATACGCAGTATTTT | CSVELWSGTDTQYF
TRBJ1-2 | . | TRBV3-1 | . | TGTGCCAGCAGCCCTCGGGCAGGGGATGGCTACACCTTC | CASSPRAGDGYTF
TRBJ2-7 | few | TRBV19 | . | TGTGCCAGTAGTATAGTCGGGAGCTCCTACGAGCAGTACTTC | CASSIVGSSYEQYF
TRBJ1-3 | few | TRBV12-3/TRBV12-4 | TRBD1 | TGTGCCAGCAATAAACAGGGGATCGGAAACACCATATATTTT | CASNKQGIGNTIYF
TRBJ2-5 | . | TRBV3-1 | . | TGTGCCACCTGCCAAGAGGGGGGGATCCAAGAGACCCAGTACTTC | CATCQEGGIQETQYF
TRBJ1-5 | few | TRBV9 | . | TGTGCCAGCAGCGTAGATGATCACCCCCAGCATTTT | CASSVDDHPQHF
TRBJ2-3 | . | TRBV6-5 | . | TGTGCCAGCAGTACTAGCCCCACTCTATCAGATACGCAGTATTTT | CASSTSPTLSDTQYF
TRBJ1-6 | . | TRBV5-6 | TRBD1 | TGTGCCAGCAGCCGACAGGGTTTGAATTCACCCCTCCACTTT | CASSRQGLNSPLHF
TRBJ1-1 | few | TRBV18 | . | TGTGCCAGCTCACCACAGGGGAACACTGAAGCTTTCTTT | CASSPQGNTEAFF
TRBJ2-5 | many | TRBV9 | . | TGTGCCAGCAGCTACGATGGCCTAAGGGAGACCCAGTACTTC | CASSYDGLRETQYF
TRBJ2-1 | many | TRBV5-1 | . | TGCGCCAGCAGCTTGGCCGTGGGACACAATGAGCAGTTCTTC | CASSLAVGHNEQFF
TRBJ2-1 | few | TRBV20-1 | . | TGCAGTGCTTGGCTGAGGAACTACAATGAGCAGTTCTTC | CSAWLRNYNEQFF
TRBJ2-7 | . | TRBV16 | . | TGTGCCAGCAGCCAACCCGCGGGCAGGGGAGGCGAGCAGTACTTC | CASSQPAGRGGEQYF
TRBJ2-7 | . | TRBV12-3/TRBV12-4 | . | TGTGCCAGCAGTCCCCCGGAGGTGCCCTACGAGCAGTACTTC | CASSPPEVPYEQYF
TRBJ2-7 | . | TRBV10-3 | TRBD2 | TGTGCCATCAGTGAGTCCCCAACTAGCGGGACTACCTACGAGCAGTACTTC | CAISESPTSGTTYEQYF